This TCR beta chain was sequenced during a study of T cell repertoires in cytomegalovirus infection. In the case of this clonotype: What it binds is not known.

This CDR3 comprises 16 residues. V shed 1 base and J shed 0 bases, with 9 bases lying between them. Germline assignment: CDR1 SGHVT and CDR2 SQSDAQ. TCRdb called the reads again in MiXCR, with one record for every CDR3 protein. In the table there are more than 50,000 distinct CDR3 sequences, 25% to 40% of which are singletons. The rearrangement joins TRBV7-4 to TRBJ2-2; D gene uncertain. Sequenced: PBMCs, sequenced either directly or after in vitro stimulation (not recorded which). The clonotype was recovered from a human donor in good health (CMV status not recorded). Some clones in this sample may be carry-over from other donors' samples. CDR3 in amino acids: CASSLDFNTNTGELFF. CDR3 nucleotide sequence: TGTGCCAGCAGCTTAGATTTTAATACGAACACCGGGGAGCTGTTTTTT.